Following are 27 T cell receptor beta chains from one sample sequenced in a study of T cells in narcolepsy. Using immunoSEQ multiplex PCR, the repertoire was profiled, and TCRdb retains in-frame clones only, with some absent. The sample lists tens of thousands of clones, about 91% occurring once. Material: CD45RA- memory CD4+ T cells from PBMCs. Every receptor here comes from a human donor with narcolepsy.

This clone was seen a few times. The genes are TRBV5-1 and TRBJ2-4, with 7 bases aligning to TRBD1. Trimming at V came to 1 base and at J to 4 bases, leaving 2 bases not matched to a gene. The CDR3 loop spans 14 amino acids. Per germline, CDR1 SGHRS and CDR2 YFSETQ. CDR3 nucleotide sequence: TGCGCCAGCAGCTTGCGACAGGGAAAAAACATTCAGTACTTC. This encodes CASSLRQGKNIQYF.

This clone was seen once. The chain couples TRBV6-1 to TRBJ1-1, with TRBD1 matching 8 bases. The CDR3 extends over 15 amino acids. Looked up from germline, CDR1 is MNHNS and CDR2 is SASEGT. Trimming at V came to 7 bases and at J to 5 bases, leaving 12 bases not matched to a gene. CDR3 protein: CASIRDRTSGTEAFF. The DNA for the CDR3 is TGTGCCAGCATCCGGGACAGGACTTCGGGGACTGAAGCTTTCTTT.

This clone was detected once. This chain joins TRBV10-3 and TRBJ2-7; unclear D gene. This CDR3 is built from 15 residues. Between the trimmed V and J ends, which lost 3 bases and 2 bases, there was a span of 14 bases. Germline V gene lookup returns CDR1 ENHRY and CDR2 SYGVKD. In DNA, the CDR3 is TGTGCCATCAGTGATCCGGGCCCCCGCCCCTACGAGCAGTACTTC. Amino acids: CAISDPGPRPYEQYF.

This chain uses TRBV6-6 with TRBJ2-1; 7 nucleotides line up with TRBD2. CDR1 is MNHNY and CDR2 is SVGAGI in the germline V gene (reference sequence). After removal of 4 bases from V and 12 bases from J, the junction contained 6 bases not matched to a gene. This CDR3 is built from 12 residues. The CDR3 sequence: CASSSWGGVQFF. The DNA for the CDR3 is TGTGCCAGCAGTTCATGGGGGGGGGTGCAGTTCTTC.

The chain carries TRBV4-3 and TRBJ1-5; the D gene is possibly TRBD1 (6 bases). The germline V gene has CDR1 LGHNA and CDR2 YSLEER. This CDR3 is built from 15 residues. V dropped 0 bases and J dropped 5 bases, with 11 bases sitting between them. CDR3 protein: CASSQDLRGDQPQHF. The DNA of the CDR3 is TGCGCCAGCAGCCAAGATCTTAGGGGGGATCAGCCCCAGCATTTT.

This clone was counted a few times. This sequence joins TRBV4-3 and TRBJ2-7, with 9 bases lining up with TRBD2. This CDR3 spans 16 amino acids. Germline CDR1 reads LGHNA; CDR2 reads YSLEER. V shed 0 bases and J 7 bases; nucleotides not matched to a gene: 10. The CDR3 DNA follows: TGCGCCAGCAGCCAAGATAGAACGGCGGGAGGGCGGGAGCAGTACTTC. Its protein is CASSQDRTAGGREQYF.

The V gene is TRBV15, the J gene TRBJ1-1; D is ambiguous. Trimming pared 5 bases from V and 4 bases from J, leaving 17 bases between. From germline, CDR1 is LNHNV and CDR2 YYDKDF (reference sequence). This CDR3 region has 15 residues. CDR3 sequence reads: CATSLTRASGTEAFF. CDR3 DNA: TGTGCCACCAGCCTCACTCGGGCGTCCGGCACTGAAGCTTTCTTT.

This rearrangement joins TRBV30 to TRBJ1-1, with D uncertain. Germline V gives CDR1 GTSNPN, CDR2 SVGIG (reference sequence). The germline V and J ends were trimmed by 2 bases and 5 bases, with 18 bases remaining between them. This CDR3 is built from 15 residues. For the CDR3, the DNA is TGTGCCTGGAGTCCAGGTCCCCCGGCGGGAACTGAAGCTTTCTTT. It encodes CAWSPGPPAGTEAFF.

The chain joins TRBV19 to TRBJ2-7; perhaps TRBD1 as D (7 bases). CDR1 LNHDA and CDR2 SQIVND come from the germline V gene (reference sequence). Trimming removed 6 bases from V and 2 bases from J, with 23 bases in between. The CDR3 runs to 17 residues. The chain's CDR3 is CASSRGVPGLAPYEQYF. The CDR3 DNA sequence: TGTGCCAGTAGCAGGGGGGTACCGGGACTCGCCCCCTACGAGCAGTACTTC.

The rearrangement uses TRBV7-2 and TRBJ1-1, with TRBD1 matching over 10 bases. Germline V gives CDR1 SGHTA, CDR2 FQGNSA. The CDR3 has 16 residues. Trimming cost V 5 bases and J 5 bases; bases outside gene matches: 11. The CDR3 DNA reads TGTGCCAGCAGCCCCGGACAGGGGGTGGGTCGGACTGAAGCTTTCTTT. Amino acid sequence: CASSPGQGVGRTEAFF. The variable domain in full, with the rest retrieved from reference TRBV7-2 and TRBJ1-1, is GAGVSQSPSNKVTEKGKDVELRCDPISGHTALYWYRQSLGQGLEFLIYFQGNSAPDKSGLPSDRFSAERTGGSVSTLTIQRTQQEDSAVYLCASSPGQGVGRTEAFFGQGTRLTVV.

The chain couples TRBV10-3 to TRBJ1-2; D unclear. The CDR3 sequence is 14 residues long. Germline V gene lookup returns CDR1 ENHRY and CDR2 SYGVKD. The V and J ends lost 3 bases and 5 bases respectively, with 13 bases between them. The CDR3 loop is CAISDGPPGYGYTF. The CDR3 coding sequence is TGTGCCATCAGTGACGGGCCTCCTGGGTATGGCTACACCTTC.

The J gene is TRBJ2-1, the V gene TRBV5-4; 8 positions match TRBD1. V was clipped by 4 bases and J by 2 bases; unmatched bases: 5. The length of the CDR3 is 15 residues. CDR1 is SGHNT, CDR2 YYREEE, per germline (reference sequence). CDR3 sequence (DNA): TGTGCCAGCAGCCAGGACAGGGCTGCCTACAATGAGCAGTTCTTC. Its translation: CASSQDRAAYNEQFF. Looking up the rest from reference TRBV5-4 and TRBJ2-1 gives the full variable domain: ETGVTQSPTHLIKTRGQQVTLRCSSQSGHNTVSWYQQALGQGPQFIFQYYREEENGRGNFPPRFSGLQFPNYSSELNVNALELDDSALYLCASSQDRAAYNEQFFGPGTRLTVL.

The V and J genes are TRBV19 and TRBJ1-4, with TRBD1 as a possible D gene (6 bases). Germline lookup yields CDR1 LNHDA and CDR2 SQIVND (reference sequence). V lost 6 bases to trimming and J lost 7 bases, with 21 bases between them. CDR3 size: 16 residues. For the CDR3, the DNA is TGTGCCAGTAGACCCAGTGACTCAAGGACAGCTGAAAAACTGTTTTTT. Encoded protein: CASRPSDSRTAEKLFF.

V and J are TRBV5-4 and TRBJ2-1, with D unclear. Trimming took 3 bases from V and 0 from J, leaving 10 bases between them. This CDR3 contains 15 residues. Germline V gene data show CDR1 as SGHNT and CDR2 as YYREEE (reference sequence). The CDR3 region is CASSYAPSSYNEQFF. For the CDR3, the DNA is TGTGCCAGCAGCTATGCACCGAGCTCCTACAATGAGCAGTTCTTC.

The chain carries TRBV7-8 and TRBJ1-4, with D unclear. Looked up from germline, CDR1 is SGHVS and CDR2 is FQNEAQ. The CDR3 length is 19 residues. The V gene lost 5 bases and the J gene lost 0 bases, with 22 bases spanning the gap. CDR3 sequence (DNA): TGTGCCAGCAGCCCCCCCGTGGACCGAAGAGACGCAACTAATGAAAAACTGTTTTTT. The encoded protein is CASSPPVDRRDATNEKLFF.

V gene TRBV30 combines with J gene TRBJ1-1; D not certain. From germline, CDR1 is GTSNPN and CDR2 SVGIG (reference sequence). Trimming stripped 3 bases from V and 2 bases from J, with 13 bases between. The CDR3 covers 14 residues. Written as DNA, the CDR3 is TGTGCCTGGAGACCGGCATCGGTAAACACTGAAGCTTTCTTT. The encoded protein is CAWRPASVNTEAFF. The full variable domain, in which reference TRBV30 and TRBJ1-1 provide the parts outside the CDR3, is SQTIHQWPATLVQPVGSPLSLECTVEGTSNPNLYWYRQAAGRGLQLLFYSVGIGQISSEVPQNLSASRPQDRQFILSSKKLLLSDSGFYLCAWRPASVNTEAFFGQGTRLTVV.

This chain's CDR3 is CASSYSEGNEQFF. The CDR3, as DNA: TGTGCCAGCAGTTACTCTGAGGGGAATGAGCAGTTCTTC. V and J are TRBV6-6 and TRBJ2-1, with D perhaps being TRBD1 or TRBD2 (5 bases each). V was trimmed by 0 bases and J by 7 bases, leaving 7 bases between them. CDR1 and CDR2 (germline): MNHNY, SVGAGI (reference sequence). CDR3 size: 13 residues.

The rearrangement uses TRBV18 and TRBJ1-1; D not certain. The CDR3 is 13 residues long. Germline values: CDR1 KGHSH, CDR2 LQKENI. Between the trimmed V and J ends, which lost 5 bases and 3 bases, there was a span of 10 bases. For the CDR3, the DNA is TGTGCCAGCTCATCGGACGGATACACTGAAGCTTTCTTT. Its translation is CASSSDGYTEAFF.

This clone has just a few counts. The DNA of the CDR3 is TGTGCCTGGAGGGGGTTCGGGGTATTAGGAAACACCATATATTTT. This translates into CAWRGFGVLGNTIYF. The chain carries TRBV30 and TRBJ1-3, with D unresolved. Germline V gives CDR1 GTSNPN, CDR2 SVGIG (reference sequence). Trimming cost V 3 bases and J 4 bases, with 16 bases left between them. The CDR3 contains 15 residues.

The rearrangement links TRBV7-6 to TRBJ2-2; TRBD2 matches at 14 bases. The CDR3 has 19 residues. CDR1 is SGHVS and CDR2 is FNYEAQ in the germline V gene. V trimming: 5 bases; J trimming: 6 bases; junction bases outside the gene matches: 14. The CDR3, as DNA: TGTGCCAGCAGCGTCTCGGGACTAGCGGGAGAGTTTAACTCCGGGGAGCTGTTTTTT. Residues: CASSVSGLAGEFNSGELFF. The whole variable domain, filled in from reference TRBV7-6 and TRBJ2-2, reads GAGVSQSPRYKVTKRGQDVALRCDPISGHVSLYWYRQALGQGPEFLTYFNYEAQQDKSGLPNDRFSAERPEGSISTLTIQRTEQRDSAMYRCASSVSGLAGEFNSGELFFGEGSRLTVL.

The CDR3 nucleotides are TGTGCCAGCAGCTTAGGTTACGCCGGTTCCACTGAAGCTTTCTTT. Protein product: CASSLGYAGSTEAFF. The chain links TRBV11-1 to TRBJ1-1, with D unclear. CDR3 size: 15 residues. V gave up 1 base and J gave up 4 bases, with 13 bases separating them. CDR1 and CDR2 from the germline V gene are SGHAT and FQDESV (reference sequence).

This chain joins TRBV27 and TRBJ2-7; D is possibly TRBD2 (6 bases). The CDR3 extends over 16 amino acids. Germline V gene lookup returns CDR1 MNHEY and CDR2 SMNVEV (reference sequence). V dropped 8 bases and J dropped 1 base, with 21 bases sitting between them. The CDR3 is CASAPGSGLSSYEQYF. CDR3 DNA sequence: TGTGCCAGCGCACCTGGGTCGGGACTGTCTTCCTACGAGCAGTACTTC.

The chain links TRBV19 to TRBJ1-2, with 8 bases fitting TRBD1. CDR3 length equals 15 residues. Germline-derived CDR1 and CDR2 are LNHDA and SQIVND (reference sequence). V trimming: 8 bases; J trimming: 2 bases; junction bases outside the gene matches: 10. CDR3 sequence reads: CASLDRDEPNYGYTF. CDR3 nucleotide sequence: TGTGCCAGTTTGGACAGGGATGAACCCAACTATGGCTACACCTTC.

This chain uses TRBV6-1 with TRBJ1-1; TRBD1 matches 7 bases. The V and J ends lost 6 bases and 5 bases, in that order; junction bases with no gene match: 6. Germline CDR1 reads MNHNS; CDR2 reads SASEGT. The CDR3 has 13 amino acids. Here the CDR3 DNA reads TGTGCCAGCAGAAGACAGGGAAGAACTGAAGCTTTCTTT. The encoded protein is CASRRQGRTEAFF.

V gene TRBV7-3 combines with J gene TRBJ2-5; TRBD2 might be the D (6 bases). Germline CDR1 SGHTA, CDR2 FQGTGA. Trimming cost V 1 base and J 8 bases, with 11 bases left between them. CDR3 length: 13 residues. The CDR3 loop reads CASSLNAGSTQYF. In DNA, the CDR3 is TGTGCCAGCAGCTTAAATGCCGGGAGTACCCAGTACTTC.

The rearrangement uses TRBV30 and TRBJ2-4; TRBD1 is a possible D gene (6 bases). The V end was cut by 3 bases, the J end by 0 bases, with 9 bases between. The CDR3 is made up of 14 amino acids. Germline loops: CDR1 GTSNPN, CDR2 SVGIG (reference sequence). The CDR3 sequence is CAWSPGVAKNIQYF. CDR3 DNA: TGTGCCTGGAGCCCAGGGGTAGCCAAAAACATTCAGTACTTC. Based on the CDR3 plus reference TRBV30 and TRBJ2-4, the full variable domain is SQTIHQWPATLVQPVGSPLSLECTVEGTSNPNLYWYRQAAGRGLQLLFYSVGIGQISSEVPQNLSASRPQDRQFILSSKKLLLSDSGFYLCAWSPGVAKNIQYFGAGTRLSVL.

The chain carries TRBV5-4 and TRBJ2-7; the match to TRBD1 covers 9 bases. Trimming at V came to 0 bases and at J to 3 bases, leaving 4 bases not matched to a gene. The CDR3 spans 15 residues. Germline CDR1 reads SGHNT; CDR2 reads YYREEE (reference sequence). In DNA form, the CDR3 reads TGTGCCAGCAGCTTGGGGGGACAGGGCCTCTACGAGCAGTACTTC. Translation gives CASSLGGQGLYEQYF.